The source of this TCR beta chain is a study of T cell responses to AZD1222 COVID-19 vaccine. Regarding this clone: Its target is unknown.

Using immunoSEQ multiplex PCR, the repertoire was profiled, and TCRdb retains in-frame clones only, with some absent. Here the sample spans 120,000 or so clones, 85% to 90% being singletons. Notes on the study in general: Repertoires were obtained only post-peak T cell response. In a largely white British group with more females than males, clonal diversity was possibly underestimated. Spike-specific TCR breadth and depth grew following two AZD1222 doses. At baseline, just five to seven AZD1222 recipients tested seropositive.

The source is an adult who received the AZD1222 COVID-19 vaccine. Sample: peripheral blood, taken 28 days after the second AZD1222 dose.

This CDR3 reads CASSQAWTGITYEQYF. CDR3 DNA: TGCGCCAGCAGCCAGGCCTGGACAGGGATAACCTACGAGCAGTACTTC. V gene TRBV4-1 combines with J gene TRBJ2-7; 8 positions agree with TRBD1. The ends lost 3 bases at V and 2 bases at J; junction bases unmatched: 9. The CDR3 runs to 16 residues. Germline V gives CDR1 MGHRA, CDR2 YSYEKL.